This passage covers 18 T cell receptor beta chains from one sample sequenced in a study of somatic mutations in cytotoxic T cells in rheumatoid arthritis. Here immunoSEQ multiplex PCR was the method, and the copy in TCRdb shows in-frame clones only, minus some. This sample has 10,000 to 12,000 clones, with around nine tenths found just once. The sample was CD4+ T cells sorted from blood. These receptors originate from a woman aged 18-30 years with rheumatoid arthritis.

The chain employs TRBV30 and TRBJ2-3; D perhaps matches TRBD2 (6 bases). Germline lookup yields CDR1 GTSNPN and CDR2 SVGIG (reference sequence). V was shortened by 1 base and J by 2 bases, with 7 bases between the two germline ends. This CDR3 has 13 residues. The chain's CDR3 is CAWSGGLTDTQYF. The CDR3, as DNA: TGTGCCTGGAGTGGGGGACTCACAGATACGCAGTATTTT.

The DNA for the CDR3 is TGTGCCAGCAGTTTATTAGGTTTCGGGACAGGGGGGAACACTGAAGCTTTCTTT. Its protein product is CASSLLGFGTGGNTEAFF. The chain recombines TRBV28 with TRBJ1-1, with TRBD1 matching 11 bases. Germline CDR1 MDHEN, CDR2 SYDVKM. J lost 1 base, V lost 1 base, and 8 bases had no gene match. The CDR3 has 18 residues.

The J gene is TRBJ1-2, the V gene TRBV6-4; D gene unclear. CDR1 and CDR2 (germline): MRHNA, SNTAGT. Trimming removed 4 bases from V and 4 bases from J, with 10 bases in between. This CDR3 spans 13 amino acids. CDR3 nucleotides: TGTGCCAGCAGTGTCGAGGCTGGCTATGGCTACACCTTC. Its translation is CASSVEAGYGYTF.

The chain carries TRBV28 and TRBJ1-2; 8 nucleotides match TRBD1. The CDR3 spans 13 residues. From germline, CDR1 is MDHEN and CDR2 SYDVKM. After removal of 7 bases from V and 4 bases from J, the junction contained 5 bases not matched to a gene. The CDR3 loop is CASTSGQVYGYTF. In DNA form, the CDR3 reads TGTGCCAGCACCTCGGGACAGGTCTATGGCTACACCTTC.

The rearrangement joins TRBV5-4 to TRBJ2-7; the match to TRBD2 covers 7 bases. Trimming removed 2 bases from V and 4 bases from J; junction bases left unmatched: 6. Per the germline V gene, CDR1 is SGHNT and CDR2 is YYREEE (reference sequence). CDR3 length equals 14 residues. The CDR3 nucleotides are TGTGCCAGCAGCTTTGGCGGGAGTGTGTACGAGCAGTACTTC. Its translation is CASSFGGSVYEQYF. Full variable domain (missing parts from reference TRBV5-4 and TRBJ2-7): ETGVTQSPTHLIKTRGQQVTLRCSSQSGHNTVSWYQQALGQGPQFIFQYYREEENGRGNFPPRFSGLQFPNYSSELNVNALELDDSALYLCASSFGGSVYEQYFGPGTRLTVT.

The rearrangement links TRBV20-1 to TRBJ1-1; unclear D gene. CDR1 DFQATT and CDR2 SNEGSKA come from the germline V gene (reference sequence). The ends were cut back, 1 base at V and 5 bases at J, with 5 bases in the middle. The CDR3 runs 11 residues. This chain's CDR3 is CSARGATEAFF. CDR3 sequence (DNA): TGCAGTGCTAGAGGGGCAACTGAAGCTTTCTTT.

This rearrangement joins TRBV6-1 to TRBJ2-6, with D maybe TRBD2 (5 bases). This CDR3 contains 15 residues. Germline V CDR1 and CDR2: MNHNS, SASEGT. V was cut by 4 bases and J by 0 bases, with 7 bases left in between. The CDR3 DNA reads as TGTGCCAGCAGTGTCGCGGGCTCTGGGGCCAACGTCCTGACTTTC. Translating gives CASSVAGSGANVLTF.

This chain joins TRBV4-2 and TRBJ2-1, with D possibly being TRBD1 (5 bases). Germline V gene lookup returns CDR1 LGHNA and CDR2 YNFKEQ. V was clipped by 1 base and J by 4 bases, with 11 bases between them. CDR3 size: 15 residues. CDR3 region: CASSQVSQGYNEQFF. As DNA, the CDR3 is TGTGCCAGCAGCCAAGTTTCCCAGGGATACAATGAGCAGTTCTTC.

The gene calls are TRBV7-2 and TRBJ2-5; a weak D match, TRBD2 (5 bases). Germline-derived CDR1 and CDR2 are SGHTA and FQGNSA. Trimming cost V 3 bases and J 4 bases, with 9 bases left between them. The CDR3 spans 13 residues. CDR3: CASSLSSAETQYF. In DNA form, the CDR3 reads TGTGCCAGCAGCTTGAGTAGCGCAGAGACCCAGTACTTC. The full variable domain, rest sourced from reference TRBV7-2 and TRBJ2-5, is GAGVSQSPSNKVTEKGKDVELRCDPISGHTALYWYRQSLGQGLEFLIYFQGNSAPDKSGLPSDRFSAERTGGSVSTLTIQRTQQEDSAVYLCASSLSSAETQYFGPGTRLLVL.

The chain uses TRBV4-3 and TRBJ2-3; TRBD2 might be the D (6 bases). The CDR3 totals 16 residues. The V end lost 0 bases, the J end lost 3 bases, and 13 bases lay between the germline ends. Germline loops: CDR1 LGHNA, CDR2 YSLEER. The CDR3 region is CASSQDGGVGTDTQYF. The CDR3 nucleotides are TGCGCCAGCAGCCAAGACGGGGGAGTCGGTACAGATACGCAGTATTTT.

V is TRBV7-2 and J is TRBJ1-2, with TRBD1 matching over 7 bases. Trimming removed 3 bases from V and 5 bases from J; junction bases left unmatched: 3. The germline gives CDR1 SGHTA, CDR2 FQGNSA. The CDR3 consists of 13 residues. The CDR3 DNA sequence: TGTGCCAGCAGCTTGGGACAGAAGTATGGCTACACCTTC. Protein sequence: CASSLGQKYGYTF.

The J gene is TRBJ2-1, the V gene TRBV19; 8 bases are a match to TRBD2. With V trimmed by 8 bases and J by 6 bases, 12 bases remained unmatched. Germline-derived CDR1 and CDR2 are LNHDA and SQIVND (reference sequence). The CDR3 is 15 residues long. CDR3 amino acids: CASEARAGAGNEQFF. DNA of the CDR3: TGTGCCAGTGAGGCTAGAGCGGGAGCCGGCAATGAGCAGTTCTTC.

In its sample, this clone was seen once. This chain joins TRBV6-5 and TRBJ1-1; D gene ambiguous. Trimming left V 6 bases short and J 1 base short, with 9 bases between. The germline CDR1 and CDR2 sequences are MNHEY and SVGAGI. The CDR3 is made up of 13 amino acids. The CDR3 reads CASSKNSNTEAFF. CDR3 DNA: TGTGCCAGCAGCAAAAATTCGAACACTGAAGCTTTCTTT.

V is TRBV28 and J is TRBJ2-5, with 10 bases identical to TRBD1. Judging by the DNA end, TRBJ2-7 fits better; the J call may be wrong. Germline-derived CDR1 and CDR2 are MDHEN and SYDVKM. The CDR3 consists of 15 residues. The CDR3 bases are TGTGCCAGCAGGGCGGACAGGGGGATCTCCTACGAGCAGTACTTC. It translates to CASRADRGISYEQYF.

CDR3 in amino acids: CASSPTSGGTVYEQFF. CDR3 in DNA: TGTGCCAGCAGCCCCACTAGCGGGGGGACGGTCTATGAGCAGTTCTTC. The rearrangement joins TRBV7-3 to TRBJ2-1; TRBD2 matches at 12 bases. The CDR3 length is 16 residues. Germline V gene lookup returns CDR1 SGHTA and CDR2 FQGTGA. V was pared by 5 bases and J by 8 bases, with 10 bases of the junction left unmatched.

The rearrangement uses TRBV18 and TRBJ2-3, with 9 bases that match TRBD2. The CDR3 totals 18 residues. Germline-derived CDR1 and CDR2 are KGHSH and LQKENI. V gave up 2 bases and J gave up 0 bases; unmatched junction bases: 9. CDR3 DNA: TGTGCCAGCTCACCATTTGTTACGCGGGAGGGGAGCACAGATACGCAGTATTTT. This codes for CASSPFVTREGSTDTQYF. The complete variable domain, with remaining parts taken from reference TRBV18 and TRBJ2-3, reads NAGVMQNPRHLVRRRGQEARLRCSPMKGHSHVYWYRQLPEEGLKFMVYLQKENIIDESGMPKERFSAEFPKEGPSILRIQQVVRGDSAAYFCASSPFVTREGSTDTQYFGPGTRLTVL.

The rearrangement links TRBV13 to TRBJ1-1; a weak D match, TRBD1 (5 bases). CDR3 length equals 16 residues. Germline V lookup: CDR1 PRHDT, CDR2 FYEKMQ (reference sequence). V was clipped by 5 bases and J by 8 bases, with 24 bases between them. Here the CDR3 reads CASSRPSGGGRKEAFF. The DNA of the CDR3 is TGTGCCAGCAGCCGGCCCTCGGGGGGGGGAAGAAAGGAAGCTTTCTTT.

The chain combines TRBV4-3 with TRBJ1-3, with 8 bases fitting TRBD1. The ends lost 0 bases at V and 1 base at J; junction bases unmatched: 11. Germline CDR1 LGHNA, CDR2 YSLEER. The CDR3 is made up of 19 amino acids. This CDR3 is CASSQDLGDRRRSGNTIYF. The CDR3 coding sequence is TGCGCCAGCAGCCAAGATTTAGGGGACAGGAGACGTTCTGGAAACACCATATATTTT.